What follows describes a single T cell receptor beta chain. The data stem from a study of blood T cell repertoires in COVID-19. Study-wide context: Acute and convalescent COVID-19 samples came from the United States, Italy and Spain. In each case, the material was cDNA or gDNA derived from T cells, B-cell-depleted T cells, or PBMCs.

Germline V gene lookup returns CDR1 LNHNV and CDR2 YYDKDF (reference sequence). After removal of 9 bases from V and 6 bases from J, the junction contained 14 bases not matched to a gene. CDR3 length: 16 amino acids. Authors' analysis steps: Nucleated cell number was recorded as an estimate derived from reference gene primer amplification. The assay was immunoSEQ multiplex PCR, and TCRdb's table has in-frame clones only and misses some. V, J and clone size are taken as reported in that table, and D and trimming were inferred from the DNA itself. The table shows roughly 100,000 clones, with about 90% occurring only once.

V is TRBV15 and J is TRBJ2-1; TRBD1 matches 10 bases. Sequencing was performed on peripheral blood. The TCR sequence derives from a human donor in a cohort sampled during active COVID-19. Written as DNA, the CDR3 is TGTGCCACGCAGCAGAGACGACAGGGGGCGTCCAATGAGCAGTTCTTC. It specifies CATQQRRQGASNEQFF. The complete variable domain, with remaining parts taken from reference TRBV15 and TRBJ2-1, reads DAMVIQNPRYQVTQFGKPVTLSCSQTLNHNVMYWYQQKSSQAPKLLFHYYDKDFNNEADTPDNFQSRRPNTSFCFLDIRSPGLGDTAMYLCATQQRRQGASNEQFFGPGTRLTVL.